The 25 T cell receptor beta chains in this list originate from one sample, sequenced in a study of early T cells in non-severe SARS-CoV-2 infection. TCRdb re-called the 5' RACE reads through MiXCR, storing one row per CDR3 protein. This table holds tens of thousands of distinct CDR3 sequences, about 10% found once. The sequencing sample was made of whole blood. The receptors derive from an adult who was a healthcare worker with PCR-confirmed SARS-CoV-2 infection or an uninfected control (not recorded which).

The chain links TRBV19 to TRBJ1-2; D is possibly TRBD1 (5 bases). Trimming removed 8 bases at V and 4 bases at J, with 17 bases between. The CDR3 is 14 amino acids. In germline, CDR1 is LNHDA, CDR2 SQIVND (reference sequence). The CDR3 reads CASGASGTVYGYTF. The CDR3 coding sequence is TGTGCCAGTGGTGCCTCCGGGACGGTCTATGGCTACACCTTC.

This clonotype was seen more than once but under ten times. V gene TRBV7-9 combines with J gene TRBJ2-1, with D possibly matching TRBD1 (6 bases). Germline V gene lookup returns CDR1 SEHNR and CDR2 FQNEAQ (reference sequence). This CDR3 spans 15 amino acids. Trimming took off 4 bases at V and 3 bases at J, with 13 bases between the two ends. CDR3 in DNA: TGTGCCAGCAGCTATACAGGGAATCTCTACAATGAGCAGTTCTTC. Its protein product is CASSYTGNLYNEQFF.

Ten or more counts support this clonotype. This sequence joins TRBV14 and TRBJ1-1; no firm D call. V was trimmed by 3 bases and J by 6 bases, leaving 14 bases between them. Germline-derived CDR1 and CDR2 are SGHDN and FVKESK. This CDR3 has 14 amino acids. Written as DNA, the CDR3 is TGTGCCAGCAGCCAGGTCCCTTACGACCCTGAAGCTTTCTTT. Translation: CASSQVPYDPEAFF.

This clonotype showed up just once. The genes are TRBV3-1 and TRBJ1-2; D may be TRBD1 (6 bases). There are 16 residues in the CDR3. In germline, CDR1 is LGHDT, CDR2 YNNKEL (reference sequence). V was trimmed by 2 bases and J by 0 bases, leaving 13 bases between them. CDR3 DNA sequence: TGTGCCAGCAGCCAATCCGCCAGGGGAGCTAACTATGGCTACACCTTC. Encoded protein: CASSQSARGANYGYTF. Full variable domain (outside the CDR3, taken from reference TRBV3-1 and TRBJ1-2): DTAVSQTPKYLVTQMGNDKSIKCEQNLGHDTMYWYKQDSKKFLKIMFSYNNKELIINETVPNRFSPKSPDKAHLNLHINSLELGDSAVYFCASSQSARGANYGYTFGSGTRLTVV.

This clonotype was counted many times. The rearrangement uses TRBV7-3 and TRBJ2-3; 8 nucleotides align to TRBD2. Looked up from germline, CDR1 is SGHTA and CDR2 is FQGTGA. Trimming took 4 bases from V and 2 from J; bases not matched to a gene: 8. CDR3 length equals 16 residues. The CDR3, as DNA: TGTGCCAGCAGCTCTCTAGCGGGTTACGCCACAGATACGCAGTATTTT. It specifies CASSSLAGYATDTQYF.

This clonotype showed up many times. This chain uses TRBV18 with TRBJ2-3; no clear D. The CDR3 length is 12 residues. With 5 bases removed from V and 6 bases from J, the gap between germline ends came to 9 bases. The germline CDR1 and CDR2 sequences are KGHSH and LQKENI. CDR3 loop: CASSWPEDTQYF. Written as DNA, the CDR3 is TGTGCCAGCTCATGGCCGGAGGATACGCAGTATTTT.

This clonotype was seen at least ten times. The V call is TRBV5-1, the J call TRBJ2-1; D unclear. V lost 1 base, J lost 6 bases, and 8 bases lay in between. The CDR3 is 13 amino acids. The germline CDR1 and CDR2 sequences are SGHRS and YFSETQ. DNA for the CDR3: TGCGCCAGCAGCTTGCCCCGACGCAATGAGCAGTTCTTC. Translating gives CASSLPRRNEQFF.

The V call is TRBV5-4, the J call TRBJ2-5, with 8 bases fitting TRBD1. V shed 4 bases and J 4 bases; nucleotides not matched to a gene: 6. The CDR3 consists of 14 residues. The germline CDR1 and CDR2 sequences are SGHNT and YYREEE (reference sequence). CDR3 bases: TGTGCCAGCAGCAGGGAAGGACAGGGAGAGACCCAGTACTTC. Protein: CASSREGQGETQYF.

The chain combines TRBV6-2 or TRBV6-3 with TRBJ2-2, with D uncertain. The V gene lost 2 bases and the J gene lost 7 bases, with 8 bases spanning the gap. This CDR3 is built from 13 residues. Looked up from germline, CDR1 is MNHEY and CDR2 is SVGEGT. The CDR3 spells CASSYTAGGELFF. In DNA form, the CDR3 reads TGTGCCAGCAGTTACACGGCTGGCGGGGAGCTGTTTTTT.

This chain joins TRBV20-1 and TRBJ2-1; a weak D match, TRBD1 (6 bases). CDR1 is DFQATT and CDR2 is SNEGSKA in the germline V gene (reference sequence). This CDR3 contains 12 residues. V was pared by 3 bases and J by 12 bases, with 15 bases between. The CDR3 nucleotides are TGCAGTGCTAGGTCTGCAGGGGACCGGCAGTTCTTC. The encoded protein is CSARSAGDRQFF.

The CDR3 DNA reads as TGCGCCAGCAGCTTGAGGGGACAGGGGGCAATAGCCGGGGAGCTGTTTTTT. Its translation is CASSLRGQGAIAGELFF. The chain uses TRBV5-1 and TRBJ2-2, with TRBD1 matching 12 bases. Looked up from germline, CDR1 is SGHRS and CDR2 is YFSETQ. V lost 1 base, J lost 6 bases, and 7 bases stayed unmatched. The CDR3 totals 17 residues.

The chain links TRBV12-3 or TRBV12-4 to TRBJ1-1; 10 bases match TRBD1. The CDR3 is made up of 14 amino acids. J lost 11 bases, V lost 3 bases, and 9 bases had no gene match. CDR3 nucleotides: TGTGCCAGCAGTTTTACCCCCGGGACAGGGGAGGCTTTCTTT. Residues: CASSFTPGTGEAFF.

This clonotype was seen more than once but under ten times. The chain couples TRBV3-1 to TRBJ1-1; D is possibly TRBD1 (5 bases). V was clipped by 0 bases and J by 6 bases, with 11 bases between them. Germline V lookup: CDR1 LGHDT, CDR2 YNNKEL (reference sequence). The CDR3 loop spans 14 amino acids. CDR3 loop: CASSQEVRVAEAFF. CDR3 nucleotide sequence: TGTGCCAGCAGCCAAGAAGTCAGGGTGGCTGAAGCTTTCTTT.

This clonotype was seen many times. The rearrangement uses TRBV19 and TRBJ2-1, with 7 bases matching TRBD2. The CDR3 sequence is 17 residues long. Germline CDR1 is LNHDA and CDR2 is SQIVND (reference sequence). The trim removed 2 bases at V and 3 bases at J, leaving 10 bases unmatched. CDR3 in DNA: TGTGCCAGTAGTATAAGCGGGCGACTAGCCCGCTACAATGAGCAGTTCTTC. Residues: CASSISGRLARYNEQFF.

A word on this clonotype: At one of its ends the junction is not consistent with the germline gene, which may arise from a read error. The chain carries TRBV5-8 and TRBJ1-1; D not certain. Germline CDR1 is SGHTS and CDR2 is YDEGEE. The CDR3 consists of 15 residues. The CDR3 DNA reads TGTGTCAGCAGCTTGGTTGCTGCAGTCCGTACTGAAGCTTTCTTT. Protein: CVSSLVAAVRTEAFF.

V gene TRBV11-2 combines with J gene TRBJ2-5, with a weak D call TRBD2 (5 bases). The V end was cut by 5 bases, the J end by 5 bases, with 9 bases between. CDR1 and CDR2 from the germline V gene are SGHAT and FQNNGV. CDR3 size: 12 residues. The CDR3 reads CASSIERETQYF. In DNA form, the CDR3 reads TGTGCCAGCAGCATCGAGCGGGAGACCCAGTACTTC.

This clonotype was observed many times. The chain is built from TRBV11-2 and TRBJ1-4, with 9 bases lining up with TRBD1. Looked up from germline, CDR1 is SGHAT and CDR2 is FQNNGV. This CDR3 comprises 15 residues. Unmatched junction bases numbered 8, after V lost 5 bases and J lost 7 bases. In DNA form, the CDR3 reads TGTGCCAGCAGCCTTCGACAGGGGGTTTCTGAAAAACTGTTTTTT. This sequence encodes CASSLRQGVSEKLFF.

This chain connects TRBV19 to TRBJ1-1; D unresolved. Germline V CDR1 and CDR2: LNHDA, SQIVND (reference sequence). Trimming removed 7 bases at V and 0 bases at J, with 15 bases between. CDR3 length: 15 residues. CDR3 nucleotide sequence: TGTGCCAGTACGTTAGGGTTTGGAATGAACACTGAAGCTTTCTTT. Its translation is CASTLGFGMNTEAFF.

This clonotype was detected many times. CDR3 sequence (DNA): TGTGCCAGCAGCCGCCCGGGACTAGCCGCCGAGCAGTACTTC. It translates to CASSRPGLAAEQYF. The gene calls are TRBV5-4 and TRBJ2-7; 9 nucleotides match TRBD2. This CDR3 comprises 14 residues. Germline CDR1 is SGHNT and CDR2 is YYREEE (reference sequence). Trimming cost V 4 bases and J 6 bases; bases outside gene matches: 8.

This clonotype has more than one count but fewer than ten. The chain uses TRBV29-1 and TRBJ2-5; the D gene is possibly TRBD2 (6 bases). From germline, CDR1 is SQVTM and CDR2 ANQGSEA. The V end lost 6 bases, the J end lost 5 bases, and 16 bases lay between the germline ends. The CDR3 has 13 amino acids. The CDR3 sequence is CSVETGEVETQYF. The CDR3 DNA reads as TGCAGCGTGGAAACGGGAGAGGTTGAGACCCAGTACTTC.

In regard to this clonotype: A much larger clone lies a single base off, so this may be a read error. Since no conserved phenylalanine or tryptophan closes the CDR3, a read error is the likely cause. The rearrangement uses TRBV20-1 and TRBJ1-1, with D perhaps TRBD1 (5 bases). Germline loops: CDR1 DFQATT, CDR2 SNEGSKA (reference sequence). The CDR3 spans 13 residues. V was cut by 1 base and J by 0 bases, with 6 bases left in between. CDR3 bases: TGCAGTGCTAGAGGGACAATGAACACTGAAGCTTTCCTT. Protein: CSARGTMNTEAFL.

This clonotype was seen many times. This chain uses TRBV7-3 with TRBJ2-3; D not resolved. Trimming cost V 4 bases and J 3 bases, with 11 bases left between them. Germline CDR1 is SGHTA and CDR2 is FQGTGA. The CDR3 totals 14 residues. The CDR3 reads CASSSTTNTDTQYF. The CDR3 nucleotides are TGTGCCAGCAGCTCCACAACAAATACAGATACGCAGTATTTT. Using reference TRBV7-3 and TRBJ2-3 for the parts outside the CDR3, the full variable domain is GAGVSQTPSNKVTEKGKYVELRCDPISGHTALYWYRQSLGQGPEFLIYFQGTGAADDSGLPNDRFFAVRPEGSVSTLKIQRTERGDSAVYLCASSSTTNTDTQYFGPGTRLTVL.

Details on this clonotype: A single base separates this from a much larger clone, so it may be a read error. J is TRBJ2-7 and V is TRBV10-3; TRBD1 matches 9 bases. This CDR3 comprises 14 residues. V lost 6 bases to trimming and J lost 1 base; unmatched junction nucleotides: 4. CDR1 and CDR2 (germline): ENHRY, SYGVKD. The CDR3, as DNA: TGTGCCATCAGGCCGGGACAGGGTTCCTACGAGCAGTACTTC. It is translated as CAIRPGQGSYEQYF.

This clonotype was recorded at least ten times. The CDR3 DNA sequence: TGTGCCAGCAGTTTAGTCACCGAGGGAGGGCCGGATACGCAGTATTTT. This gives the protein CASSLVTEGGPDTQYF. The gene calls are TRBV27 and TRBJ2-3, with TRBD2 matching over 7 bases. Trimming at V came to 2 bases and at J to 6 bases, leaving 11 bases not matched to a gene. CDR3 length: 16 amino acids. Germline V gene lookup returns CDR1 MNHEY and CDR2 SMNVEV (reference sequence).

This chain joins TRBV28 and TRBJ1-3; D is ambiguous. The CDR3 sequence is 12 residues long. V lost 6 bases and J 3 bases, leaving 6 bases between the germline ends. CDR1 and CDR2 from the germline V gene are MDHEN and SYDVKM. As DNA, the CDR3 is TGTGCCAGCAGGACTAATGGAAACACCATATATTTT. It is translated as CASRTNGNTIYF. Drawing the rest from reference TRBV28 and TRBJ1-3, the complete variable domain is DVKVTQSSRYLVKRTGEKVFLECVQDMDHENMFWYRQDPGLGLRLIYFSYDVKMKEKGDIPEGYSVSREKKERFSLILESASTNQTSMYLCASRTNGNTIYFGEGSWLTVV.